The entry that follows covers one T cell receptor (beta chain) sequence. What it binds is unknown. Only in-frame clones appear in the TCRdb table, and some are missing; sequencing was by immunoSEQ multiplex PCR. Among about 120,000 clones listed, 85% to 90% were seen once. The source of the sample is a study of a mutant IDH1 vaccine in newly diagnosed glioma. Indicated time point: week 11, during vaccination. In every dose of vaccine, 300 ug of mutant IDH1 20-mer peptide was given alongside topical imiquimod. The clonotype was recovered from a woman aged 45-65 years with glioma. Source: PBMCs, taken from a glioma patient whose treatment included an IDH1 peptide vaccine.

The CDR3, as DNA: TGCGCCAGCAGCTTCGGCAACTCTGGGGCCAACGTCCTGACTTTC. This gives the protein CASSFGNSGANVLTF. This chain links TRBV5-1 with TRBJ2-6; D is uncertain. Trimming cost V 2 bases and J 0 bases, with 6 bases left between them. Germline lookup yields CDR1 SGHRS and CDR2 YFSETQ. The CDR3 spans 15 residues.